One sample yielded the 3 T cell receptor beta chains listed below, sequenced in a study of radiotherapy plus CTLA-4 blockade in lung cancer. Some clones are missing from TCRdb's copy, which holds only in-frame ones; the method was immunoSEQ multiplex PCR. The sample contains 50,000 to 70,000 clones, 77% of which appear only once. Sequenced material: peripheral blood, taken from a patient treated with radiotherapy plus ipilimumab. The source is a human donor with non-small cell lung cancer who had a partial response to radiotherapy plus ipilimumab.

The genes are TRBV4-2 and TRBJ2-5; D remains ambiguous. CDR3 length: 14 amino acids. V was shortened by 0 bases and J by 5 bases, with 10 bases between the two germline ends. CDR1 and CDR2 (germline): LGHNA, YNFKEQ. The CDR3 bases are TGTGCCAGCAGCCAAGATGAGCGACCCGAGACCCAGTACTTC. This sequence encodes CASSQDERPETQYF.

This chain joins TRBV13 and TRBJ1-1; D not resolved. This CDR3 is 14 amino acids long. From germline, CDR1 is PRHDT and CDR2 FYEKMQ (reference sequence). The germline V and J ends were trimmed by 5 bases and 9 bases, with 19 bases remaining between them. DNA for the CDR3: TGTGCCAGCAGCCCCGGCGTGAGGGCCCGACAAGCTTTCTTT. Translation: CASSPGVRARQAFF.

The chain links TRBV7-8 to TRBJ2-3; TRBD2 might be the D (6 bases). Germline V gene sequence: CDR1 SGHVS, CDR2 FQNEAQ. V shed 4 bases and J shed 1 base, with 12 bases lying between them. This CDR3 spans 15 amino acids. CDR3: CASSSWGTGTDTQYF. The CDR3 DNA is TGTGCCAGCAGCTCATGGGGGACTGGCACAGATACGCAGTATTTT.